The clone carrying this T cell receptor beta chain turned up a few times. Its specificity is not known. Thyroid ultrasound, orbital computed tomography, clinical symptoms, and serum thyroxine and TRAb underpinned diagnoses. TCR beta CDR3 regions were amplified from RNA transcripts. Initially, a first-round RT-PCR of the TCR CDR3 employed the HTBI primer set. MiXCR, run by TCRdb on the multiplex PCR reads, gives a single entry per CDR3 protein. Counted here are approximately 530,000 distinct CDR3 sequences, approximately 15% occurring once; the ten biggest clones make up about 18%. This specimen belongs to a study of T cells in Graves' hyperthyroidism and ophthalmopathy. Study-wide results and caveats: Blood also held most thyroid clonotypes expanded beyond 0.001.

Germline CDR1 SGHVS, CDR2 FQNEAQ. The CDR3 length is 18 residues. V gave up 5 bases and J gave up 3 bases; unmatched junction bases: 14. V is TRBV7-8 and J is TRBJ2-1, with 9 bases aligning to TRBD2. The sample consisted of blood. This receptor was taken from a woman aged 18-29 years with Graves' hyperthyroidism. CDR3 residues: CASSLMEREASLYNEQFF. In nucleotides, the CDR3 is TGTGCCAGCAGCCTCATGGAGCGGGAGGCCTCTCTCTACAATGAGCAGTTCTTC.